This T cell receptor beta chain was captured by sequencing in a study of T cell responses to AZD1222 COVID-19 vaccine. A word on this clone: This same CDR3 is encoded by further DNA sequences in the sample.

Sequenced by immunoSEQ multiplex PCR; TCRdb stores in-frame clones only, minus some. The sample shows 150,000 to 200,000 clones, around 93% of them seen only once. This CDR3 has 11 residues. The V gene's germline CDR1 is SEHNR and CDR2 FQNEAQ (reference sequence). V dropped 3 bases and J dropped 6 bases, with 5 bases sitting between them. This chain joins TRBV7-9 and TRBJ1-2; tentative D call: TRBD1 (5 bases). The receptor's source is an adult in good health. Sequenced here: peripheral blood, sampled on day 0 of AZD1222 vaccination. Here the CDR3 DNA reads TGTGCCAGCAGCTTGGGGGATGGCTACACCTTC. It codes for CASSLGDGYTF.